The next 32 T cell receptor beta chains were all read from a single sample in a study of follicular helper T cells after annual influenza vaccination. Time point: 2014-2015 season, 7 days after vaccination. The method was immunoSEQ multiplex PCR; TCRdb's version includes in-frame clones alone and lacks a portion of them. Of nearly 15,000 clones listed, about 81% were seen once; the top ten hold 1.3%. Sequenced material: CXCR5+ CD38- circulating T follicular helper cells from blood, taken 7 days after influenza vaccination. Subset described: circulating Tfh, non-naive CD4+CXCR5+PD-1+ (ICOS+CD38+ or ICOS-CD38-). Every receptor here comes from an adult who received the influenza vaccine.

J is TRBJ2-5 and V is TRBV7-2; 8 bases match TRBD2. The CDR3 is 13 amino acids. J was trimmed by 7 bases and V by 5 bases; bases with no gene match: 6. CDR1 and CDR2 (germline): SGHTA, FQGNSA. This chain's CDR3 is CASSPTRGGTQYF. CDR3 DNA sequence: TGTGCCAGCAGCCCGACCCGGGGGGGGACCCAGTACTTC.

In DNA, the CDR3 is TGTGCCAGCAGCTTATCAGGGGCAAACACTGAAGCTTTCTTT. It encodes CASSLSGANTEAFF. The chain joins TRBV7-6 to TRBJ1-1, with a tentative D call TRBD1 (6 bases). CDR3 length: 14 amino acids. The V gene lost 2 bases and the J gene lost 2 bases, with 9 bases spanning the gap. From germline, CDR1 is SGHVS and CDR2 FNYEAQ.

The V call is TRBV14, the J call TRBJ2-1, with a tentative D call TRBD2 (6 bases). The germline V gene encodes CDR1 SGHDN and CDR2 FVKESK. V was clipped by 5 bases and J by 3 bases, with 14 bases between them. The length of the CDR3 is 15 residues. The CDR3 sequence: CASSARGRYYNEQFF. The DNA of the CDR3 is TGTGCCAGCAGCGCTCGGGGGAGATACTACAATGAGCAGTTCTTC.

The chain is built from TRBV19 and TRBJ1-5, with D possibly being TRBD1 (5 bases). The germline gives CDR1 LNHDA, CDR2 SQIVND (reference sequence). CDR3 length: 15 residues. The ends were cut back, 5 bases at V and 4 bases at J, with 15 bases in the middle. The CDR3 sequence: CASSPRKGRNQPQHF. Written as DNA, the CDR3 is TGTGCCAGTAGTCCGAGGAAGGGGAGGAATCAGCCCCAGCATTTT.

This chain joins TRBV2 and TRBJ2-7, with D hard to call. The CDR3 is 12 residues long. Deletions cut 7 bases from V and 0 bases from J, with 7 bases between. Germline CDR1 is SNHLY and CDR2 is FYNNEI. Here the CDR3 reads CASTLSSYEQYF. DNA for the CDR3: TGTGCCAGCACACTGAGCTCCTACGAGCAGTACTTC.

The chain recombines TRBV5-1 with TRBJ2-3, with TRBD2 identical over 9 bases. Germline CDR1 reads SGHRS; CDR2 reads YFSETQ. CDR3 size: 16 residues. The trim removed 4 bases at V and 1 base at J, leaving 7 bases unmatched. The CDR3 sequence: CASSPAPSGGTDTQYF. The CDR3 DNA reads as TGCGCCAGCAGCCCGGCCCCTAGCGGGGGCACAGATACGCAGTATTTT.

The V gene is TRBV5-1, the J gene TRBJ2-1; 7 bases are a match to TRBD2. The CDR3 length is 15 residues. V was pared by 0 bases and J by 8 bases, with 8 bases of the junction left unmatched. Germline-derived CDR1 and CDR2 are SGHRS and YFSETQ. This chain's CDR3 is CASSLDGLGADEQFF. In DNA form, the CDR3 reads TGCGCCAGCAGCTTGGATGGACTAGGCGCGGATGAGCAGTTCTTC.

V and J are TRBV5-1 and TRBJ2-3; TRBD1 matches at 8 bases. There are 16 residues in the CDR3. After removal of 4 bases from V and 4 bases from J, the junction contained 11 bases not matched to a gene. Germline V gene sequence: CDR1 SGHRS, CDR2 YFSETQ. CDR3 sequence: CASSANRDRLADTQYF. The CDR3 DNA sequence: TGCGCCAGCAGCGCGAACCGGGACAGGCTAGCAGATACGCAGTATTTT.

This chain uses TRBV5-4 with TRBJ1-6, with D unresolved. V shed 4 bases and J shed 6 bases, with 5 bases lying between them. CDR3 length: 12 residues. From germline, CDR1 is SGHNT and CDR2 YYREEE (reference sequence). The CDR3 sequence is CASSEPNSPLHF. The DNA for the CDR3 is TGTGCCAGCAGCGAGCCTAATTCACCCCTCCACTTT.

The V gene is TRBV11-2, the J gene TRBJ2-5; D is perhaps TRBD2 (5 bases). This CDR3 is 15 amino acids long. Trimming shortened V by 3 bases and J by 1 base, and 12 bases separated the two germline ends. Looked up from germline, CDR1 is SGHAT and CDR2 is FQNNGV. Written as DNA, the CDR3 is TGTGCCAGCAGCTTGGGTCCAGCGGTCCAAGAGACCCAGTACTTC. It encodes CASSLGPAVQETQYF.

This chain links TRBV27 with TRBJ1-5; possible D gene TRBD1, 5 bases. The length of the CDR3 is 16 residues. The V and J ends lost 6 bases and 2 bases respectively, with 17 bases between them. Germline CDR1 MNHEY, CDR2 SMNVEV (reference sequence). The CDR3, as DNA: TGTGCCAGCAGGTCCGCGTTTGGGGGGGGCAATCAGCCCCAGCATTTT. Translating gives CASRSAFGGGNQPQHF.

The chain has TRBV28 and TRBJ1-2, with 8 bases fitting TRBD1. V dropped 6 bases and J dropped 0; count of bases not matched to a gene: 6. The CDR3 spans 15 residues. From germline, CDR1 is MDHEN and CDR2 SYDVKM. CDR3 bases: TGTGCCAGCAGACCCGGGACAGGCCCTAACTATGGCTACACCTTC. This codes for CASRPGTGPNYGYTF.

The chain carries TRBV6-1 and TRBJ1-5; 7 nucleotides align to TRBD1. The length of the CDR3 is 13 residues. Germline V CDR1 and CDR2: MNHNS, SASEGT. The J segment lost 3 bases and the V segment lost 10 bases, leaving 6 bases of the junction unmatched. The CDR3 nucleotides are TGTGCCACCAGCGGGACAGCCAATCAGCCCCAGCATTTT. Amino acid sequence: CATSGTANQPQHF.

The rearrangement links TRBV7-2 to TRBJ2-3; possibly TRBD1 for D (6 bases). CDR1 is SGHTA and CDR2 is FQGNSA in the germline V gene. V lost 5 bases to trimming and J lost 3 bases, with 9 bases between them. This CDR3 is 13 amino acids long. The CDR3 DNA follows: TGTGCCAGCAGCGGTCAGGGGACAGATACGCAGTATTTT. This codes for CASSGQGTDTQYF.

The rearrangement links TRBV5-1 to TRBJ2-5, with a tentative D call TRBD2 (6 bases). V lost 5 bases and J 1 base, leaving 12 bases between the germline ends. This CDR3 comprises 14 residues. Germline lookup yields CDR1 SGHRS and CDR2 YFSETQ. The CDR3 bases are TGCGCCAGCAGAGGAGGGTCAGTCCAAGAGACCCAGTACTTC. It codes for CASRGGSVQETQYF.

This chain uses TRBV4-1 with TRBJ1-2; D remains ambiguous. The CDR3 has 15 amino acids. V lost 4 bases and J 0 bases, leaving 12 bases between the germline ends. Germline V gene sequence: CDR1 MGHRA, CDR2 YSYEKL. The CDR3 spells CASSPRVDPNYGYTF. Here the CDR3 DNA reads TGCGCCAGCAGCCCCCGGGTAGATCCTAACTATGGCTACACCTTC.

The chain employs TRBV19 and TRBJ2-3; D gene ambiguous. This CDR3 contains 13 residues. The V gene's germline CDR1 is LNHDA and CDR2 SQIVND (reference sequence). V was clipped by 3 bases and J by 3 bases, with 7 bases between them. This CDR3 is CASSISGTDTQYF. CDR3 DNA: TGTGCCAGTAGTATTTCAGGTACAGATACGCAGTATTTT.

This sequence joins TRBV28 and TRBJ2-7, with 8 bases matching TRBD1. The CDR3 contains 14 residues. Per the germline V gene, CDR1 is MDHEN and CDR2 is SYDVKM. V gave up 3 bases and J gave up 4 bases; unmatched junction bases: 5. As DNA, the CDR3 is TGTGCCAGCAGTTTGCTGAACAGGGGGTACGAGCAGTACTTC. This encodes CASSLLNRGYEQYF.

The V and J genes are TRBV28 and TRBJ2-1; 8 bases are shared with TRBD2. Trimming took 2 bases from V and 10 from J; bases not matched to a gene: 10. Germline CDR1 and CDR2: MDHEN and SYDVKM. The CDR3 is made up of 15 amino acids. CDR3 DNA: TGTGCCAGCAGTTTAAGCGGGAGCATCACCCAAGAGCAGTTCTTC. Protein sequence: CASSLSGSITQEQFF.

The chain's CDR3 is CAGGWDRGFGYTF. The CDR3 nucleotides read TGTGCCGGTGGGTGGGACAGGGGATTTGGCTACACCTTC. This chain connects TRBV30 to TRBJ1-2; TRBD1 aligns across 10 bases. Germline V gene sequence: CDR1 GTSNPN, CDR2 SVGIG (reference sequence). The CDR3 loop spans 13 amino acids. V was clipped by 8 bases and J by 7 bases; unmatched bases: 10.

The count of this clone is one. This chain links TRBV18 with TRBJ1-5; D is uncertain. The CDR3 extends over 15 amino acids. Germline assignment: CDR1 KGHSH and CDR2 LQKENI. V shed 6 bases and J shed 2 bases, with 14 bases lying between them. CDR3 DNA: TGTGCCAGCTCCCCCGTCGGAGGTGGCAATCAGCCCCAGCATTTT. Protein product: CASSPVGGGNQPQHF.

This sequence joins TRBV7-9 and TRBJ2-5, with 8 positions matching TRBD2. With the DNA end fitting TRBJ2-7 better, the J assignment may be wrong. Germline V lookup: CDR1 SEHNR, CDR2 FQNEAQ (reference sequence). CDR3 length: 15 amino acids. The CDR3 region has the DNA TGTGCCAGCAGCCAAGCCCTCGGGGGGGTGCACGAGCAGTACTTC. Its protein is CASSQALGGVHEQYF.

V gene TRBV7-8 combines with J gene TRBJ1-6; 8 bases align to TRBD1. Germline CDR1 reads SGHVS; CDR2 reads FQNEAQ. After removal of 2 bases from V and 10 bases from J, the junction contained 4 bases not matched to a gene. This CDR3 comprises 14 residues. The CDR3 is CASSLQGADSPLHF. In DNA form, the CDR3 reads TGTGCCAGCAGCTTACAGGGGGCCGACTCACCCCTCCACTTT.

The chain's CDR3 is CASSSHSTDTQYF. CDR3 in DNA: TGTGCCAGCAGCAGCCATAGCACAGATACGCAGTATTTT. V gene TRBV13 combines with J gene TRBJ2-3; D uncertain. The germline V gene encodes CDR1 PRHDT and CDR2 FYEKMQ (reference sequence). Trimming took off 5 bases at V and 0 bases at J, with 6 bases between the two ends. The CDR3 is 13 amino acids.

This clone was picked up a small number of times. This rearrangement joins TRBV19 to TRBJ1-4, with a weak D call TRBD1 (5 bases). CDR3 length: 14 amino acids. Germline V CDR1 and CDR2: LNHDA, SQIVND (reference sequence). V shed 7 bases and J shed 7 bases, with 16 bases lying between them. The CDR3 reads CASTQRGGVEKLFF. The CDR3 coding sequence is TGTGCCAGTACGCAAAGGGGAGGTGTTGAAAAACTGTTTTTT.

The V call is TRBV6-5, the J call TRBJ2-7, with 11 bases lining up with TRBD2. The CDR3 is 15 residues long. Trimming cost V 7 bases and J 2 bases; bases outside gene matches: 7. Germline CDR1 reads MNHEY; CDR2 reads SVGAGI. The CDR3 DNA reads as TGTGCCAGCACCCCGGGACTAGCGGAACCCTACGAGCAGTACTTC. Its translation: CASTPGLAEPYEQYF.

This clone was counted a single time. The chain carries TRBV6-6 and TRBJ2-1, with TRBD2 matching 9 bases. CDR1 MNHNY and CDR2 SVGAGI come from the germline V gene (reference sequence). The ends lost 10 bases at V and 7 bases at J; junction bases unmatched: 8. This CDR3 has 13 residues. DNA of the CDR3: TGTGCCACCGGGACTAGCTATGTTAATGAGCAGTTCTTC. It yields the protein CATGTSYVNEQFF.

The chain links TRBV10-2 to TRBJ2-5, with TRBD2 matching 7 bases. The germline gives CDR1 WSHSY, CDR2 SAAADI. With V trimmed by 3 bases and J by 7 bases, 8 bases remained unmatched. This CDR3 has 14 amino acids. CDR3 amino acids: CASSESAGAGTQYF. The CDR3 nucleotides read TGCGCCAGCAGTGAATCCGCGGGAGCGGGGACCCAGTACTTC.

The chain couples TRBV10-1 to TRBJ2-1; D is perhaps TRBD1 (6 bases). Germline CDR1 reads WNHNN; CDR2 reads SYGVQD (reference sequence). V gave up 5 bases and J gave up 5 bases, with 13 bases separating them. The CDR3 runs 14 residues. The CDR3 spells CASSTGTTNNEQFF. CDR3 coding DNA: TGCGCCAGCAGTACCGGGACAACTAACAATGAGCAGTTCTTC.

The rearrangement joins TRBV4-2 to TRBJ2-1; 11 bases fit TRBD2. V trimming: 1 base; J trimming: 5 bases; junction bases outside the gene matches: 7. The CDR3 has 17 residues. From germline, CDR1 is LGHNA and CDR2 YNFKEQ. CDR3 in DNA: TGTGCCAGCAGCCAAGGGGTCGGGACTAGCGGTCACAATGAGCAGTTCTTC. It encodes CASSQGVGTSGHNEQFF.

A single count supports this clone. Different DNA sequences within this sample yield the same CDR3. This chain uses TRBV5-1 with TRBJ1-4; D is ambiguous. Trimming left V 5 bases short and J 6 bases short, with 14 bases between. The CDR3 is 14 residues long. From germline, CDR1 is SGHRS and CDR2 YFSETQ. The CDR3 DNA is TGCGCCAGCAGAACGGCAGGTTCCGATGAAAAACTGTTTTTT. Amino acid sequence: CASRTAGSDEKLFF.

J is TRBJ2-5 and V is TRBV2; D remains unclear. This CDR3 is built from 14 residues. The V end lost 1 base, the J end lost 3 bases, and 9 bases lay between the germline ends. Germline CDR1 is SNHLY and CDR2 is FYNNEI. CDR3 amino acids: CASSEGLWKETQYF. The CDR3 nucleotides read TGTGCCAGCAGTGAAGGACTTTGGAAAGAGACCCAGTACTTC.